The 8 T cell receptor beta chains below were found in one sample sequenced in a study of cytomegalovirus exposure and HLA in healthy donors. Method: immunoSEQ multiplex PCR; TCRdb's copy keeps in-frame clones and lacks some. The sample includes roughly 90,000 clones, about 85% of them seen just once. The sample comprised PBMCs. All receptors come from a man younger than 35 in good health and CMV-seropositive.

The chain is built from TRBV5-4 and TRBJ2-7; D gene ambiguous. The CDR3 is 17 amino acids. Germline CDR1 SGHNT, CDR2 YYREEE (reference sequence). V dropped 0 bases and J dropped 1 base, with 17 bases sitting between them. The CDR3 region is CASSLVLVRGRSYEQYF. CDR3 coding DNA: TGTGCCAGCAGCTTGGTATTGGTCCGTGGCAGATCCTACGAGCAGTACTTC.

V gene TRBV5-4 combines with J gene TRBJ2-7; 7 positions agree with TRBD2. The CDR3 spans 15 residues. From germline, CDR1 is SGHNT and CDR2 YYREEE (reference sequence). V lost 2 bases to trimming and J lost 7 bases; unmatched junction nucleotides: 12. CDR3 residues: CASSLSGRDPGEQYF. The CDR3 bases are TGTGCCAGCAGCTTAAGTGGGAGGGACCCGGGGGAGCAGTACTTC.

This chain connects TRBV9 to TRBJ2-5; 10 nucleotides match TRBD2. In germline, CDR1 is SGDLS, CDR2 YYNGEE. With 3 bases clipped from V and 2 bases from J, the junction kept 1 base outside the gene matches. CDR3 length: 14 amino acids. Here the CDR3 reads CASSASGSQETQYF. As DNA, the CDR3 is TGTGCCAGCAGCGCTAGCGGGAGTCAAGAGACCCAGTACTTC. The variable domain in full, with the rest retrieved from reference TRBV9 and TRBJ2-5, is DSGVTQTPKHLITATGQRVTLRCSPRSGDLSVYWYQQSLDQGLQFLIQYYNGEERAKGNILERFSAQQFPDLHSELNLSSLELGDSALYFCASSASGSQETQYFGPGTRLLVL.

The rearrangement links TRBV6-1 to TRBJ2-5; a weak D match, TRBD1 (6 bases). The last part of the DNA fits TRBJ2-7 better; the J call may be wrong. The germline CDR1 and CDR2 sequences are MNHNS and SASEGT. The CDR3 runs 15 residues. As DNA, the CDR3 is TGTGCCAGCAGTGAAGACAGGGACCAATCCTACGAGCAGTACTTC. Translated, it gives CASSEDRDQSYEQYF.

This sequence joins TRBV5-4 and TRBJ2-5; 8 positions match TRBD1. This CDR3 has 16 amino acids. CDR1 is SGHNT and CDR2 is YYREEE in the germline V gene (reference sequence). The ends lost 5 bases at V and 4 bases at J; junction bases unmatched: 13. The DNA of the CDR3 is TGTGCCAGCAGGCACCAAACCGGGACAGGCCCAGAGACCCAGTACTTC. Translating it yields CASRHQTGTGPETQYF.

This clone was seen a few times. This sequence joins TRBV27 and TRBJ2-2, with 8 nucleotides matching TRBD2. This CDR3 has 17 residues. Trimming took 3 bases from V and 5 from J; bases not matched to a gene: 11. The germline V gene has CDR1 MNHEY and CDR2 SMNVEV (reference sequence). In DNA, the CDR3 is TGTGCCAGCAGTTTGCGTAGGCTAGCGGGTGGTACCGGGGAGCTGTTTTTT. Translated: CASSLRRLAGGTGELFF.

The CDR3 DNA reads as TGTGCCAGTAGGGGGGGTAAACAGGGGAACTATGGCTACACCTTC. Its protein is CASRGGKQGNYGYTF. This chain links TRBV19 with TRBJ1-2; 7 nucleotides align to TRBD1. The germline CDR1 and CDR2 sequences are LNHDA and SQIVND (reference sequence). The CDR3 length is 15 residues. V shed 6 bases and J 2 bases; nucleotides not matched to a gene: 9.

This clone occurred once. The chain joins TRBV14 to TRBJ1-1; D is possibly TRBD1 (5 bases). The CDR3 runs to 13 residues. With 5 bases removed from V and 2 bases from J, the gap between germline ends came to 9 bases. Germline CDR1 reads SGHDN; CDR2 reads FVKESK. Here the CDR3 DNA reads TGTGCCAGCAGCATACAGGAAAACACTGAAGCTTTCTTT. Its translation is CASSIQENTEAFF.